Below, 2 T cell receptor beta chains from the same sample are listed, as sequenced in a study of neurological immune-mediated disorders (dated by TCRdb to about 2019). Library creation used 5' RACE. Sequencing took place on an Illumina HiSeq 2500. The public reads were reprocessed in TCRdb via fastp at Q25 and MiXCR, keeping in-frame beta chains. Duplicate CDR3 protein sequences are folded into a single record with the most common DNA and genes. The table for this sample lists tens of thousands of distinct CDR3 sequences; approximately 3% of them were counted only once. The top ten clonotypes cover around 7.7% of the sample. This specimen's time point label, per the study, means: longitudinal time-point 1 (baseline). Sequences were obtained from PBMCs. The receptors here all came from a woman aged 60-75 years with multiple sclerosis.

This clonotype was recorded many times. The chain's CDR3 is CASRRADEAFF. CDR3 in DNA: TGCGCCAGCAGAAGGGCAGATGAAGCTTTCTTT. The chain joins TRBV5-1 to TRBJ1-1, with unresolved D. CDR3 size: 11 residues. Trimming left V 5 bases short and J 7 bases short, with 9 bases between. The germline CDR1 and CDR2 sequences are SGHRS and YFSETQ.

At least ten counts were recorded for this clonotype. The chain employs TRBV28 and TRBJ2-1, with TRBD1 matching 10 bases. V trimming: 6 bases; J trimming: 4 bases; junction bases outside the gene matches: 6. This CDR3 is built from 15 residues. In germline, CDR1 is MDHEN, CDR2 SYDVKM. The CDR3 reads CASRPDRGRYNEQFF. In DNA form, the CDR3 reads TGTGCCAGCAGACCAGACAGGGGGCGATACAATGAGCAGTTCTTC.